The sequence of this TCR beta chain was determined in a study of control samples from healthy donors and cancer patients. Sequencing was performed with immunoSEQ multiplex PCR; in TCRdb, only in-frame clones are kept and a portion is missing. Seen here are some 90,000 clones, approximately 88% observed once, and the top ten hold 6.5% to 8%. The CDR3 sequence is 15 residues long. V was trimmed by 0 bases and J by 2 bases, leaving 11 bases between them. From germline, CDR1 is SGHVS and CDR2 FQNEAQ. This clone was observed a single time. The gene calls are TRBV7-8 and TRBJ2-7; D is ambiguous. This receptor was taken from a woman aged 55 to 70 in good health. Sequencing was done on a sample of blood. CDR3 bases: TGTGCCAGCAGCTTAGCGCCCGACAATACCTACGAGCAGTACTTC. Its protein is CASSLAPDNTYEQYF.